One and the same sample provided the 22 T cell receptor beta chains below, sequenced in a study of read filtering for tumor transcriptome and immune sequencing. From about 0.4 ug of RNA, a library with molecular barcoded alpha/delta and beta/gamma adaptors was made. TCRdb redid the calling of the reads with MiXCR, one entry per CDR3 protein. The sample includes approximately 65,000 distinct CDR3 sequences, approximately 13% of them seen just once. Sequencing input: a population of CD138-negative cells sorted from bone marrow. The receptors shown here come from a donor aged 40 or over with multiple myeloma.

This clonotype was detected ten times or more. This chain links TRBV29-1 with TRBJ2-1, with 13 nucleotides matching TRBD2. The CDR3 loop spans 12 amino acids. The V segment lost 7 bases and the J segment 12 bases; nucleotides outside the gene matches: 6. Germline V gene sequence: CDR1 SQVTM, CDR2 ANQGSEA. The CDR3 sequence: CSAGLAGVTQFF. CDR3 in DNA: TGCAGCGCCGGACTAGCGGGAGTTACGCAGTTCTTC.

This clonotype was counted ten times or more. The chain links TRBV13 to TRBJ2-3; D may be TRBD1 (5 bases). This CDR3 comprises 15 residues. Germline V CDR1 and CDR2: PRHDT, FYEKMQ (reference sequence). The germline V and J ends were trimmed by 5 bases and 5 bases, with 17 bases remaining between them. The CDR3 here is CASSGDSIGVDTQYF. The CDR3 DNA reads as TGTGCCAGCAGCGGCGACAGTATTGGAGTAGATACGCAGTATTTT.

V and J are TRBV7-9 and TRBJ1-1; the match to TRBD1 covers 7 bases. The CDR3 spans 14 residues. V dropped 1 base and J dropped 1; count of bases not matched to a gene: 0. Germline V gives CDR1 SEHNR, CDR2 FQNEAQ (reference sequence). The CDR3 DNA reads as TGTGCCAGCAGCTTAGGGGACAGGAACACTGAAGCTTTCTTT. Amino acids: CASSLGDRNTEAFF.

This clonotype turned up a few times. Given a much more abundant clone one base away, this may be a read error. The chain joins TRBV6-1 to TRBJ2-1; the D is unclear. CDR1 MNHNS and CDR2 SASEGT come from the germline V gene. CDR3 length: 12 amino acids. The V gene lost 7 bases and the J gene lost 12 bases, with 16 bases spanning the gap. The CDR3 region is CASTWMLMGQFF. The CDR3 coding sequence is TGTGCCAGCACTTGGATGCTAATGGGGCAGTTCTTC.

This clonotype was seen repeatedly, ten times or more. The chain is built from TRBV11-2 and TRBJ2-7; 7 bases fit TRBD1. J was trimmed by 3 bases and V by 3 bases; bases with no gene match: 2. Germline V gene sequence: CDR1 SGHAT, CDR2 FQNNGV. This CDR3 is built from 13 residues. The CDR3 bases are TGTGCCAGCAGCTTGTACAGGGGCTACGAGCAGTACTTC. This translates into CASSLYRGYEQYF.

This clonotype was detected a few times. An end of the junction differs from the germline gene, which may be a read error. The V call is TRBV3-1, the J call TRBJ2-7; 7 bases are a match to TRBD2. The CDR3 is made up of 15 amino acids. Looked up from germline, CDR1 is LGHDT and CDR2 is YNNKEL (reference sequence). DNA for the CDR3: TGTGCCAGCAGCCAAGGCGCGGGAGCGTACTACGAGCAGCACTTC. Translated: CASSQGAGAYYEQHF.

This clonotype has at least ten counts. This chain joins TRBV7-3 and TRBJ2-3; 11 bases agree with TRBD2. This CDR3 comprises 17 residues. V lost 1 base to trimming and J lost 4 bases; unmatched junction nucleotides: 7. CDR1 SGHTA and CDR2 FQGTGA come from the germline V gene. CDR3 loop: CASSLMASGRSADTQYF. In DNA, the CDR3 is TGTGCCAGCAGCTTAATGGCTAGCGGGAGGTCGGCAGATACGCAGTATTTT.

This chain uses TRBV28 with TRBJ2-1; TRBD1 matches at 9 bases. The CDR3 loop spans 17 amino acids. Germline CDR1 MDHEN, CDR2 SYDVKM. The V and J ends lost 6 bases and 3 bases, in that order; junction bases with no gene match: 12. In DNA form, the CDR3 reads TGTGCCAGCAGAACTCCCCCCGGGACAGGGAACTACAATGAGCAGTTCTTC. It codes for CASRTPPGTGNYNEQFF.

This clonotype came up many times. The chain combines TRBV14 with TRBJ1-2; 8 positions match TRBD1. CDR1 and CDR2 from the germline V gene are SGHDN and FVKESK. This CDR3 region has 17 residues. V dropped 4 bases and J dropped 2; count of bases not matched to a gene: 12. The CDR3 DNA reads TGTGCCAGCAGCCCAACACAGGGGGAGATCCGCAACTATGGCTACACCTTC. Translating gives CASSPTQGEIRNYGYTF.

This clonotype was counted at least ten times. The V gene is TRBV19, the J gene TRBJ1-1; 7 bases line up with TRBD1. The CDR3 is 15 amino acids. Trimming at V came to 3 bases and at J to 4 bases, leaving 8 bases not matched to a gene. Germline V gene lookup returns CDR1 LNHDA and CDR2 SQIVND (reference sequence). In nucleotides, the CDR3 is TGTGCCAGTAGTATCCGGACAGGTTGGGGCACTGAAGCTTTCTTT. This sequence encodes CASSIRTGWGTEAFF.

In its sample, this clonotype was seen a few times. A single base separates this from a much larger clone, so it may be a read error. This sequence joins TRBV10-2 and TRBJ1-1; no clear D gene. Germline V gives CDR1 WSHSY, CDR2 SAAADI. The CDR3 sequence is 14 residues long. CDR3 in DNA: TGCGCCAGCAGTGATACTATGGGGAACACTGAAGCTTCCTTT. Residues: CASSDTMGNTEASF.

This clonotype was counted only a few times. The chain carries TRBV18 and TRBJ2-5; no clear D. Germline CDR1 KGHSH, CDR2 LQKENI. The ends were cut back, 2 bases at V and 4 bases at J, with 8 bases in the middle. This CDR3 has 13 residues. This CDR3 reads CASSPAARETQYF. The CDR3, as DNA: TGTGCCAGCTCACCAGCGGCCCGAGAGACCCAGTACTTC.

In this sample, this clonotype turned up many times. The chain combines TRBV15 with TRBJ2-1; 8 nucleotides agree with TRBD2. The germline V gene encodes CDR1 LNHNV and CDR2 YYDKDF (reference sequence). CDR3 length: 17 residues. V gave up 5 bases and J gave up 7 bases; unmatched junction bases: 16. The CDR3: CATSDEGGYSGVNEQFF. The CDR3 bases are TGTGCCACCAGCGACGAGGGGGGTTATAGCGGGGTTAATGAGCAGTTCTTC. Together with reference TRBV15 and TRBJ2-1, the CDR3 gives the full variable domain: DAMVIQNPRYQVTQFGKPVTLSCSQTLNHNVMYWYQQKSSQAPKLLFHYYDKDFNNEADTPDNFQSRRPNTSFCFLDIRSPGLGDTAMYLCATSDEGGYSGVNEQFFGPGTRLTVL.

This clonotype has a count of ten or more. This CDR3 is CASSPRTGSEQYF. The CDR3 coding sequence is TGTGCCAGCAGCCCCCGGACAGGGAGCGAGCAGTACTTC. The V and J genes are TRBV6-5 and TRBJ2-7; 8 positions agree with TRBD1. The CDR3 runs to 13 residues. The V gene end was trimmed by 6 bases and the J gene end by 6 bases; junction bases not matched to a gene: 7. The V gene's germline CDR1 is MNHEY and CDR2 SVGAGI.

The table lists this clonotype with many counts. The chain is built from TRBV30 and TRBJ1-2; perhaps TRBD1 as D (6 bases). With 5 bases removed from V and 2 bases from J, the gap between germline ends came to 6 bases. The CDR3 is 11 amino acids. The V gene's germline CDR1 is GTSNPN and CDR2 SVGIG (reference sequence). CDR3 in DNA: TGTGCCTGGGGACAGAACTATGGCTACACCTTC. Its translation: CAWGQNYGYTF. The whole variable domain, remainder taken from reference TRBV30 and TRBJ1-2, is SQTIHQWPATLVQPVGSPLSLECTVEGTSNPNLYWYRQAAGRGLQLLFYSVGIGQISSEVPQNLSASRPQDRQFILSSKKLLLSDSGFYLCAWGQNYGYTFGSGTRLTVV.

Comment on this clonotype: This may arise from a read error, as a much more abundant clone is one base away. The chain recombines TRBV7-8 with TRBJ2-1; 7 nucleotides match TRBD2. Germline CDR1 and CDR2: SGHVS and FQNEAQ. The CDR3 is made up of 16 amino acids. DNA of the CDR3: TGTGCCAACAGCGCAGCCCTAACGGGAGGTTACAATGAGCAGTTCTTC. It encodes CANSAALTGGYNEQFF.

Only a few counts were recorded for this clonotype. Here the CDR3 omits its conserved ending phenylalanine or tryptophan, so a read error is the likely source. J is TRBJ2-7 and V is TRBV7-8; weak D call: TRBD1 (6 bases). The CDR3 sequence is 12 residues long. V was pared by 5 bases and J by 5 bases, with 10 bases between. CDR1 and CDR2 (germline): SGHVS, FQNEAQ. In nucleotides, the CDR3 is TGTGCCAGCAGCCCGGGGACAAACGAGCAGTACCTC. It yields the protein CASSPGTNEQYL.

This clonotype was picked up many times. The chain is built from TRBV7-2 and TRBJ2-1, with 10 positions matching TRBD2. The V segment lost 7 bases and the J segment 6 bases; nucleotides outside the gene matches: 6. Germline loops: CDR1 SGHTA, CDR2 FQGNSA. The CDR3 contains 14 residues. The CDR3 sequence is CASMGTSVGNEQFF. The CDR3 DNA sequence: TGTGCCAGCATGGGGACTAGCGTCGGCAATGAGCAGTTCTTC.

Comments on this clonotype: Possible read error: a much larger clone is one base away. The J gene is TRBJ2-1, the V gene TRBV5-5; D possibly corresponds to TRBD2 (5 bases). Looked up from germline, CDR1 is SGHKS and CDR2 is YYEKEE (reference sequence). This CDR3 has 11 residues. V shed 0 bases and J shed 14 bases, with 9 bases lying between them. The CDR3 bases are TGTGCCAGCAGCTTGGTGAGGGCAGAGTTCTTC. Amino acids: CASSLVRAEFF.

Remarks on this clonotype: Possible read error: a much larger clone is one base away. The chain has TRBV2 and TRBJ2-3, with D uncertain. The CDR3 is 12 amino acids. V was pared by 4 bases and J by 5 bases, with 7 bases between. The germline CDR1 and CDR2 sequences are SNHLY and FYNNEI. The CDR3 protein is CASSASQDTQYF. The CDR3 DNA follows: TGTGCCAGCAGTGCCAGTCAAGATACGCAGTATTTT. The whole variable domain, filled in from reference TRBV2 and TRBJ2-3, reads EPEVTQTPSHQVTQMGQEVILRCVPISNHLYFYWYRQILGQKVEFLVSFYNNEISEKSEIFDDQFSVERPDGSNFTLKIRSTKLEDSAMYFCASSASQDTQYFGPGTRLTVL.

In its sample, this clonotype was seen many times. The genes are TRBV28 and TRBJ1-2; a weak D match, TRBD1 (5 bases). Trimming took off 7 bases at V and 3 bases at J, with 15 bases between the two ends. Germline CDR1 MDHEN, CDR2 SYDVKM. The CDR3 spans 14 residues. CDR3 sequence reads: CASKTGPLDYGYTF. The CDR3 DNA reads TGTGCCAGCAAGACGGGACCCTTGGACTATGGCTACACCTTC.

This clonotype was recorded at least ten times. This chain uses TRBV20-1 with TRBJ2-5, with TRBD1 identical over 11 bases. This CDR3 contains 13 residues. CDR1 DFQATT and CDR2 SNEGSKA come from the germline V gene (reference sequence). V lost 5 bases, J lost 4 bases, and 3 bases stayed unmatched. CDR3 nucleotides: TGCAGTGCTGGACAGGGGGCTAGAGAGACCCAGTACTTC. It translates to CSAGQGARETQYF.